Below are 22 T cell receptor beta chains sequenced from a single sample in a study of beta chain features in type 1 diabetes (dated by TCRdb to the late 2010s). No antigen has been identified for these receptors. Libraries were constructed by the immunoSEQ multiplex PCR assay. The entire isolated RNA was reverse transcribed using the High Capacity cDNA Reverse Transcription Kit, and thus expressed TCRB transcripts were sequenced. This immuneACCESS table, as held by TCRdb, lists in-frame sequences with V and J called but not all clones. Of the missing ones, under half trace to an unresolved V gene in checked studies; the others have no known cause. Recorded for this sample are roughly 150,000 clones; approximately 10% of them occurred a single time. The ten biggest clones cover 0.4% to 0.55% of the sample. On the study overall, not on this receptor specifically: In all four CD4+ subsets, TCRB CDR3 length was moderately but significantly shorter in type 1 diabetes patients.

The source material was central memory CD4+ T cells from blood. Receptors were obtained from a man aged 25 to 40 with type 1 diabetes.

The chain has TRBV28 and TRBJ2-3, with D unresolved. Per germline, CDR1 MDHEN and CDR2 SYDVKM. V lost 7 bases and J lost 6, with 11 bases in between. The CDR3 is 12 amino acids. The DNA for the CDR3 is TGTGCCAGCATTTCGGGTGCGGATACGCAGTATTTT. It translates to CASISGADTQYF.

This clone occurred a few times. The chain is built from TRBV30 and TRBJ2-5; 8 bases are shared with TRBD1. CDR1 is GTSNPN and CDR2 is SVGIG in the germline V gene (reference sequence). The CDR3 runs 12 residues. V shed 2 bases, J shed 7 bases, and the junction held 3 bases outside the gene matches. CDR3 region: CAWSSGGATQYF. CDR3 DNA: TGTGCCTGGAGTTCAGGGGGCGCGACCCAGTACTTC.

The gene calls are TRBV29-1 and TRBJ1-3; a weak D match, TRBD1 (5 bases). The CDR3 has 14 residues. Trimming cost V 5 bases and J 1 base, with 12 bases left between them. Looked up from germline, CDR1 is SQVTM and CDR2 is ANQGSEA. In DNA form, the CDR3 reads TGCAGCGTTCTAGACAGTACATCTGGAAACACCATATATTTT. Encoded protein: CSVLDSTSGNTIYF.

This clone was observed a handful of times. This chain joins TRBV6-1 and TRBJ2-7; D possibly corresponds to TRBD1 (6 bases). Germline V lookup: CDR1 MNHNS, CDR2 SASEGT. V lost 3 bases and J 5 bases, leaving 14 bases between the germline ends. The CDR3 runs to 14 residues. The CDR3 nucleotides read TGTGCCAGCAGTGAGTACAGGGCTGGCGACGAGCAGTACTTC. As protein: CASSEYRAGDEQYF.

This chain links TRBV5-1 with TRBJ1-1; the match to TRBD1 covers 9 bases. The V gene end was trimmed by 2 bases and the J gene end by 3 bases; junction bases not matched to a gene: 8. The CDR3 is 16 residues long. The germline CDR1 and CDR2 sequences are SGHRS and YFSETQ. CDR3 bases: TGCGCCAGCAGCTTCGGGGACAGGGAGATGGACACTGAAGCTTTCTTT. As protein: CASSFGDREMDTEAFF. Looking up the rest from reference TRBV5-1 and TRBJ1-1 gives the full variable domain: KAGVTQTPRYLIKTRGQQVTLSCSPISGHRSVSWYQQTPGQGLQFLFEYFSETQRNKGNFPGRFSGRQFSNSRSEMNVSTLELGDSALYLCASSFGDREMDTEAFFGQGTRLTVV.

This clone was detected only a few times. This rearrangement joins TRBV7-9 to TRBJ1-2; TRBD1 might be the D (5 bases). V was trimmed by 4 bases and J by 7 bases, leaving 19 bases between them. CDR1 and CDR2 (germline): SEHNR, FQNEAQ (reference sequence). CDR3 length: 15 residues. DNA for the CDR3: TGTGCCAGCAGCTCAAGCCCGACGCAGGGCAGTGGCTACACCTTC. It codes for CASSSSPTQGSGYTF.

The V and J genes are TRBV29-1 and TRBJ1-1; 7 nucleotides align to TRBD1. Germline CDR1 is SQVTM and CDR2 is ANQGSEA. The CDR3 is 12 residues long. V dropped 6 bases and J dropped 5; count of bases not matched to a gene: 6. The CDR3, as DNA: TGCAGCGTGATGACAGGGACTACTGAAGCTTTCTTT. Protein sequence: CSVMTGTTEAFF.

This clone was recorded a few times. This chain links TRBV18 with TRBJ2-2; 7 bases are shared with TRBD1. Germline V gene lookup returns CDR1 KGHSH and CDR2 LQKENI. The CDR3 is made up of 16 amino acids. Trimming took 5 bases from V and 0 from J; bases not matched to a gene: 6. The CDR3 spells CASSFTGTANTGELFF. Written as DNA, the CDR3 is TGTGCCAGCTCATTTACCGGGACAGCGAACACCGGGGAGCTGTTTTTT. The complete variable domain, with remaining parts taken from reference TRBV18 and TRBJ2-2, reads NAGVMQNPRHLVRRRGQEARLRCSPMKGHSHVYWYRQLPEEGLKFMVYLQKENIIDESGMPKERFSAEFPKEGPSILRIQQVVRGDSAAYFCASSFTGTANTGELFFGEGSRLTVL.

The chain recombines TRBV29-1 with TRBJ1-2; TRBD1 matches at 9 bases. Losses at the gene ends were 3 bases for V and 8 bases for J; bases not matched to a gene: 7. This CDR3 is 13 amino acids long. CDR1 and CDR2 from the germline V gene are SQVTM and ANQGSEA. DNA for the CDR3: TGCAGCGTTGACGTTACAGGGGGCGGGGGCTACACCTTC. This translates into CSVDVTGGGGYTF.

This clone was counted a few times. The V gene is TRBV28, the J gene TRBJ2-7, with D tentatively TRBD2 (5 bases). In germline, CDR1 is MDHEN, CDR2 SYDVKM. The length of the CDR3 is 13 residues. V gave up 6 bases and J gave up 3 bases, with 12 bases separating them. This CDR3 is CASRISRGYEQYF. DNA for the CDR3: TGTGCCAGCAGAATAAGTCGGGGCTACGAGCAGTACTTC.

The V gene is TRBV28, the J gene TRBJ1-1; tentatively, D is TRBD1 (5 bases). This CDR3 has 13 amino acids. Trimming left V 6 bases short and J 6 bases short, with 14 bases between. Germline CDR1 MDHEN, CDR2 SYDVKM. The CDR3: CASSGRGGPEAFF. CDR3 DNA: TGTGCCAGCAGCGGGCGGGGCGGCCCTGAAGCTTTCTTT.

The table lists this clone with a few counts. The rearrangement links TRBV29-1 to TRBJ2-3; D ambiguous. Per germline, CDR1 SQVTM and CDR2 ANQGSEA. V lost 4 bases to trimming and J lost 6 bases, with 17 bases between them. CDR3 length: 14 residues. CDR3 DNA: TGCAGCGTTGTAGTAGCCCGATCGGTTGATACGCAGTATTTT. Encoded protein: CSVVVARSVDTQYF.

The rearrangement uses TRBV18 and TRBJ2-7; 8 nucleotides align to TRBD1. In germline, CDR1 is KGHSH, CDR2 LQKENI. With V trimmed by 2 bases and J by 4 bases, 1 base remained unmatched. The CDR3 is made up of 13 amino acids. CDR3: CASSPGTGYEQYF. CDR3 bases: TGTGCCAGCTCACCAGGGACAGGTTACGAGCAGTACTTC.

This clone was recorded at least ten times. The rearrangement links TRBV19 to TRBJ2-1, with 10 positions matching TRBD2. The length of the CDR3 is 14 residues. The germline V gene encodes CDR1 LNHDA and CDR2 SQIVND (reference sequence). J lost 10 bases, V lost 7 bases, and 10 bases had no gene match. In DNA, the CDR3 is TGTGCCAGTAAGACCCTAGCGGGAGCCTGGGAGCAGTTCTTC. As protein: CASKTLAGAWEQFF.

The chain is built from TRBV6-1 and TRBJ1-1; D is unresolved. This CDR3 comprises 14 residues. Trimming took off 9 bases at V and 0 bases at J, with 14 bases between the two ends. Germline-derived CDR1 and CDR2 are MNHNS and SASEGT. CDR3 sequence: CASIVDFMNTEAFF. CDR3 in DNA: TGTGCCAGTATCGTCGACTTCATGAACACTGAAGCTTTCTTT.

CDR3 coding DNA: TGTGCCAGCAGAGTCCCGGGTTTGACAGATACGCAGTATTTT. This translates into CASRVPGLTDTQYF. The chain employs TRBV28 and TRBJ2-3; D remains ambiguous. The germline V and J ends were trimmed by 6 bases and 3 bases, with 13 bases remaining between them. CDR3 length equals 14 residues. Looked up from germline, CDR1 is MDHEN and CDR2 is SYDVKM.

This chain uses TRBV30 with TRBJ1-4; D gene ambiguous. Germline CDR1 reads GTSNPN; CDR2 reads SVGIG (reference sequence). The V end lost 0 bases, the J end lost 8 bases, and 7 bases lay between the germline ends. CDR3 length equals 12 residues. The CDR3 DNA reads TGTGCCTGGAGTGTAGCGGGGGAAAAACTGTTTTTT. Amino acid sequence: CAWSVAGEKLFF.

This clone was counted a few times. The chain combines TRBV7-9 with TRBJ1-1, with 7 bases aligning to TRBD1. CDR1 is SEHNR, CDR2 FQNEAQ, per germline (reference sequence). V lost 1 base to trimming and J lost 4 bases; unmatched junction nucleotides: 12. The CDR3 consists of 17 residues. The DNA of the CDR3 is TGTGCCAGCAGCTTAGGGACAGGCGTAATCGTAGGCACTGAAGCTTTCTTT. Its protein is CASSLGTGVIVGTEAFF.

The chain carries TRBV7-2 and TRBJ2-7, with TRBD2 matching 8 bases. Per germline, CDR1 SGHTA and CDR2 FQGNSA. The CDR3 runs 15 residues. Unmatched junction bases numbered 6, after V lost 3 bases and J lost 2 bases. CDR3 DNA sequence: TGTGCCAGCAGCTTTCAGACTAGCGCAGCCTACGAGCAGTACTTC. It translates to CASSFQTSAAYEQYF.

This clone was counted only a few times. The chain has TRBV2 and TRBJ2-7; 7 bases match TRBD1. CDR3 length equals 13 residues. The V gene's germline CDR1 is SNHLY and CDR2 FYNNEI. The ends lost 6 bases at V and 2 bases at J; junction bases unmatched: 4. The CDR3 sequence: CASRQTGPYEQYF. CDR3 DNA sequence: TGTGCCAGCAGGCAGACAGGGCCCTACGAGCAGTACTTC.

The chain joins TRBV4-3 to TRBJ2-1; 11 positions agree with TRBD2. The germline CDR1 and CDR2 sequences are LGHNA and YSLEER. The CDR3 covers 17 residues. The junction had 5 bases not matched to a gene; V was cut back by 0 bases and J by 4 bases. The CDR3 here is CASSQETSGRSYNEQFF. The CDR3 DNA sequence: TGCGCCAGCAGCCAAGAAACTAGCGGGAGATCGTACAATGAGCAGTTCTTC.

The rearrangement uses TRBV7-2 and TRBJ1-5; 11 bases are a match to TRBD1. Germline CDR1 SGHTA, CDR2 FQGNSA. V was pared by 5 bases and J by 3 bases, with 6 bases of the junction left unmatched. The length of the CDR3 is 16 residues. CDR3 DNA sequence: TGTGCCAGCAGCCCCCGGGACAGGGGGTACAATCAGCCCCAGCATTTT. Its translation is CASSPRDRGYNQPQHF.